The clone carrying this T cell receptor (beta chain) was found many times. This sample was taken from a study of glioma-infiltrating T cells. The CDR3 runs 14 residues. Looked up from germline, CDR1 is LGHDT and CDR2 is YNNKEL (reference sequence). The ends lost 6 bases at V and 2 bases at J; junction bases unmatched: 7. Amplification of TCR alpha and beta CDR3 regions from RNA used iRepertoire nested multiplex PCR. One entry per CDR3 protein results from TCRdb running MiXCR on the multiplex PCR reads. Found here are about 210,000 distinct CDR3 sequences, about 32% of them singletons; the top ten hold just over 20%.

The TCR originated in a human donor with low-grade glioma or glioblastoma, undergoing nonglioma brain surgery, or in good health (not recorded which). This chain links TRBV3-1 with TRBJ2-7; 7 nucleotides align to TRBD1. Sequenced: glioma tissue, nonneoplastic brain tissue, or PBMCs (not recorded which). The CDR3 bases are TGTGCCAGCAGAACGGGACAGCCCCCCTACGAGCAGTACTTC. It codes for CASRTGQPPYEQYF.